Listed below are T cell receptor beta chains from one sample, sequenced in a study of T-cell reconstitution after alpha-beta-depleted transplantation in children. TCRdb re-called the PCR reads through MiXCR, storing one row per CDR3 protein. The profile shows about 980,000 distinct CDR3 sequences, roughly 31% of them singletons. The input for sequencing was PBMCs, mostly from graft donor cells, taken 360 days after TCRalphabeta/CD19-depleted stem cell transplant. Every receptor here comes from a boy under three years old who had a stem cell transplant for SCID, so the T cells may come from the graft donor. CDR3s include the opening cysteine and the closing phenylalanine or tryptophan. The order of the fields is D gene, V gene, J gene, clone size, CDR3 DNA, CDR3 protein. The D gene is left open where the match is weak. Size is stated for part of the rows, as once, few or many counts, or as a class when the clone is expanded.

d_call: TRBD1
v_call: TRBV27
j_call: TRBJ2-7
clone_size: many
cdr3_nt: TGTGCCAGCAGTTTATCGGGGACAGGCACCTACGAGCAGTACTTC
cdr3_aa: CASSLSGTGTYEQYF

d_call: TRBD2
v_call: TRBV24-1
j_call: TRBJ2-2
clone_size: .
cdr3_nt: TGTGCCACCAGTGATCCGGGACTAGTGGCCGGGGAGCTGTTTTTT
cdr3_aa: CATSDPGLVAGELFF

d_call: .
v_call: TRBV9
j_call: TRBJ2-3
clone_size: many
cdr3_nt: TGTGCCGCGGAGAGGGGGGCACCAGATACGCAGTATTTT
cdr3_aa: CAAERGAPDTQYF

d_call: .
v_call: TRBV5-1
j_call: TRBJ2-1
clone_size: .
cdr3_nt: TGCGCCAGCAGCTTCGAGGCCAATGAGCAGTTCTTC
cdr3_aa: CASSFEANEQFF

d_call: TRBD2
v_call: TRBV20-1
j_call: TRBJ2-3
clone_size: .
cdr3_nt: TGCAGTGCTGCTTCTAGCGGGGGCGGTCCTATAGATACGCAGTATTTT
cdr3_aa: CSAASSGGGPIDTQYF

d_call: .
v_call: TRBV6-2/TRBV6-3
j_call: TRBJ2-2
clone_size: .
cdr3_nt: TGTGCCAGCAGTTACGCAGGGTTCACCGGGGAGCTGTTTTTT
cdr3_aa: CASSYAGFTGELFF

d_call: TRBD1
v_call: TRBV20-1
j_call: TRBJ2-7
clone_size: .
cdr3_nt: TGCAGTGCCTCCAGGGGGCCTAGCTCCTACGAGCAGTACTTC
cdr3_aa: CSASRGPSSYEQYF

d_call: .
v_call: TRBV4-1
j_call: TRBJ1-6
clone_size: few
cdr3_nt: TGCGCCAGCAGCCAAGTCTACGCCATGGGGATGGGCTCACCCCTCCACTTT
cdr3_aa: CASSQVYAMGMGSPLHF

d_call: .
v_call: TRBV15
j_call: TRBJ1-1
clone_size: .
cdr3_nt: TGTGCCACCAGCAGAGCCGGGACGGTTGAAGCTTTCTTT
cdr3_aa: CATSRAGTVEAFF

d_call: TRBD1
v_call: TRBV11-2
j_call: TRBJ2-7
clone_size: .
cdr3_nt: TGTGCCAGCAGCTCCCCGGAACAGGGGCGGTTCGAGCAGTACTTC
cdr3_aa: CASSSPEQGRFEQYF

d_call: .
v_call: TRBV29-1
j_call: TRBJ1-1
clone_size: .
cdr3_nt: TGCAGCGTTAGAGGGGGATTGAGCACTGAAGCTTTCTTT
cdr3_aa: CSVRGGLSTEAFF

d_call: .
v_call: TRBV7-2
j_call: TRBJ1-2
clone_size: .
cdr3_nt: TGTGCCAGCAGCCTCGGAGGAGGGGGGTACCTTAACTATGGCTACACCTTC
cdr3_aa: CASSLGGGGYLNYGYTF

d_call: .
v_call: TRBV27
j_call: TRBJ2-3
clone_size: few
cdr3_nt: TGTGCCAGCAGTTCGTGGCGCACAGATACGCAGTATTTT
cdr3_aa: CASSSWRTDTQYF

d_call: .
v_call: TRBV6-1
j_call: TRBJ2-3
clone_size: .
cdr3_nt: TGTGCCAGCGTACCCCCCTGGGGGAATCTCACAGATACGCAGTATTTT
cdr3_aa: CASVPPWGNLTDTQYF

d_call: .
v_call: TRBV5-1
j_call: TRBJ2-5
clone_size: many
cdr3_nt: TGTGCCAGCAGTTTCTGGGAGACCCAGTACTTC
cdr3_aa: CASSFWETQYF

d_call: .
v_call: TRBV7-2
j_call: TRBJ1-6
clone_size: few
cdr3_nt: TGTGCCAGCAGCTTCGCGGCCCAGGGATCACCCCTCCACTTT
cdr3_aa: CASSFAAQGSPLHF

d_call: .
v_call: TRBV7-2
j_call: TRBJ1-2
clone_size: few
cdr3_nt: TGTGCCAGCAGCTTATATCTTAATGAGGGTGGCTACACCTTC
cdr3_aa: CASSLYLNEGGYTF

d_call: TRBD2
v_call: TRBV12-3/TRBV12-4
j_call: TRBJ2-3
clone_size: .
cdr3_nt: TGTGCCAGCAGTTCGACTAGCGGGGGGGCAGGAGGAACGCAGTATTTT
cdr3_aa: CASSSTSGGAGGTQYF

d_call: .
v_call: TRBV20-1
j_call: TRBJ1-1
clone_size: few
cdr3_nt: TGCAGTGCTAGACGCGGTCCGAACACTGAAGCTTTCTTT
cdr3_aa: CSARRGPNTEAFF

d_call: TRBD1
v_call: TRBV11-2
j_call: TRBJ2-3
clone_size: few
cdr3_nt: TGTGCCAGCAGCTTAGGATCGGGGGACAGGGTCAACAGGGCAGATACGCAGTATTTT
cdr3_aa: CASSLGSGDRVNRADTQYF

d_call: .
v_call: TRBV2
j_call: TRBJ2-7
clone_size: .
cdr3_nt: TGTGCCGCCGAAACGGGCAGGGGACGGGACGAGCAGTACTTC
cdr3_aa: CAAETGRGRDEQYF

d_call: .
v_call: TRBV3-1
j_call: TRBJ2-7
clone_size: many
cdr3_nt: TGTGCCAGCAGCCAAGTCCCCTACGAGCAGTACTTC
cdr3_aa: CASSQVPYEQYF

d_call: .
v_call: TRBV2
j_call: TRBJ2-5
clone_size: .
cdr3_nt: TGTGCCAGGACCCCCCTCGACAAGGGAGAGACCCAGTACTTC
cdr3_aa: CARTPLDKGETQYF